This passage covers 32 T cell receptor beta chains from one sample sequenced in a study of Ad26.COV2.S vaccination and SARS-CoV-2 variants. Sequencing used immunoSEQ multiplex PCR; TCRdb keeps in-frame clones, though not all of them. The sample has roughly 320,000 clones, roughly 84% seen once. Treatment here: about 20 received Ad26.COV2.S at low or high dose, single or two shots; several received placebo; per-sample allocation not given. After the first vaccine or placebo injection, samples were drawn on day 63. The starting material was peripheral blood, obtained in a trial of Ad26.COV2.S vaccine versus placebo. These receptors were taken from a person between 18 and 65 years old who received the Ad26.COV2.S COVID-19 vaccine or a placebo.

The chain employs TRBV6-1 and TRBJ1-5; no reliable D call. Germline CDR1 is MNHNS and CDR2 is SASEGT. V lost 2 bases and J 2 bases, leaving 13 bases between the germline ends. This CDR3 has 16 residues. This CDR3 reads CASSESWALGNQPQHF. CDR3 coding DNA: TGTGCCAGCAGTGAAAGTTGGGCACTCGGCAATCAGCCCCAGCATTTT.

The chain carries TRBV2 and TRBJ1-5; D ambiguous. The V end was cut by 6 bases, the J end by 7 bases, with 13 bases between. This CDR3 has 13 amino acids. Per germline, CDR1 SNHLY and CDR2 FYNNEI. CDR3 amino acids: CASRVTWAQPQHF. The CDR3 DNA reads as TGTGCCAGCAGAGTTACTTGGGCACAGCCCCAGCATTTT.

The chain combines TRBV18 with TRBJ2-2, with a weak D call TRBD1 (5 bases). V lost 3 bases, J lost 0 bases, and 11 bases lay in between. This CDR3 region has 16 residues. CDR1 is KGHSH, CDR2 LQKENI, per germline. In DNA form, the CDR3 reads TGTGCCAGCTCACCCCAGGGCAAAACGAACACCGGGGAGCTGTTTTTT. Translation: CASSPQGKTNTGELFF.

The V gene is TRBV4-3, the J gene TRBJ1-2, with D unclear. Germline V lookup: CDR1 LGHNA, CDR2 YSLEER. This CDR3 is built from 16 residues. The germline V and J ends were trimmed by 0 bases and 5 bases, with 16 bases remaining between them. The CDR3 sequence is CASSQDDMSLLYGYTF. CDR3 sequence (DNA): TGCGCCAGCAGCCAAGATGACATGTCGCTCCTTTATGGCTACACCTTC.

The genes are TRBV7-9 and TRBJ1-2, with D unclear. V was pared by 7 bases and J by 8 bases, with 14 bases between. CDR3 length equals 12 residues. Germline lookup yields CDR1 SEHNR and CDR2 FQNEAQ (reference sequence). CDR3 sequence: CASTSGLVGYTF. CDR3 coding DNA: TGTGCCAGCACCTCCGGTCTAGTCGGCTACACCTTC. The full variable domain, with the rest looked up from reference TRBV7-9 and TRBJ1-2, is DTGVSQNPRHKITKRGQNVTFRCDPISEHNRLYWYRQTLGQGPEFLTYFQNEAQLEKSRLLSDRFSAERPKGSFSTLEIQRTEQGDSAMYLCASTSGLVGYTFGSGTRLTVV.

This sequence joins TRBV9 and TRBJ1-1, with no clear D. V was pared by 0 bases and J by 4 bases, with 10 bases between. Germline V CDR1 and CDR2: SGDLS, YYNGEE. This CDR3 is 14 amino acids long. The CDR3 region is CASSVDGLITEAFF. The CDR3 DNA is TGTGCCAGCAGCGTAGACGGGCTGATCACTGAAGCTTTCTTT.

The chain employs TRBV5-1 and TRBJ2-3, with 11 bases identical to TRBD2. Trimming cost V 4 bases and J 6 bases; bases outside gene matches: 7. Germline V gene data show CDR1 as SGHRS and CDR2 as YFSETQ. There are 15 residues in the CDR3. This chain's CDR3 is CASSPYSGGADTQYF. In DNA, the CDR3 is TGCGCCAGCAGCCCCTATAGCGGGGGGGCTGATACGCAGTATTTT.

This clone has more than one count but fewer than ten. J is TRBJ1-1 and V is TRBV6-5; 7 positions agree with TRBD1. The V segment lost 6 bases and the J segment 1 base; nucleotides outside the gene matches: 2. CDR3 length: 13 amino acids. Looked up from germline, CDR1 is MNHEY and CDR2 is SVGAGI. The CDR3 loop is CASSWDRNTEAFF. CDR3 nucleotides: TGTGCCAGCAGCTGGGACAGGAACACTGAAGCTTTCTTT.

This chain connects TRBV12-5 to TRBJ2-1; 8 nucleotides match TRBD1. CDR1 and CDR2 from the germline V gene are LGHNT and FRNRAP. This CDR3 has 15 residues. V dropped 6 bases and J dropped 0; count of bases not matched to a gene: 4. This CDR3 reads CASGSGTGSYNEQFF. Written as DNA, the CDR3 is TGTGCTAGTGGATCCGGGACAGGCTCCTACAATGAGCAGTTCTTC.

The chain recombines TRBV6-5 with TRBJ1-6, with unresolved D. V was shortened by 5 bases and J by 8 bases, with 7 bases between the two germline ends. This CDR3 spans 12 amino acids. Germline CDR1 reads MNHEY; CDR2 reads SVGAGI. CDR3 in amino acids: CASSRPDSPLHF. In DNA, the CDR3 is TGTGCCAGCAGTAGACCGGATTCACCCCTCCACTTT.

The gene calls are TRBV4-3 and TRBJ1-6; no definite D call. The CDR3 is 12 amino acids. Per germline, CDR1 LGHNA and CDR2 YSLEER. Between the trimmed V and J ends, which lost 0 bases and 6 bases, there was a span of 0 bases. The CDR3 sequence is CASSQDNSPLHF. The CDR3 coding sequence is TGCGCCAGCAGCCAAGATAATTCACCCCTCCACTTT.

The V call is TRBV23-1, the J call TRBJ2-1; TRBD1 matches 9 bases. TRBV23-1 is an ORF, and what it does is uncertain. There are 14 residues in the CDR3. With 7 bases clipped from V and 3 bases from J, the junction kept 4 bases outside the gene matches. CDR3 region: CASTTGGLYNEQFF. The CDR3 nucleotides read TGCGCCAGCACTACAGGGGGCCTCTACAATGAGCAGTTCTTC.

This chain links TRBV7-2 with TRBJ2-2; 10 nucleotides line up with TRBD2. Germline V gives CDR1 SGHTA, CDR2 FQGNSA. CDR3 size: 15 residues. V was pared by 3 bases and J by 5 bases, with 3 bases of the junction left unmatched. This chain's CDR3 is CASSFLLAGTGELFF. The CDR3 DNA is TGTGCCAGCAGCTTTTTACTAGCGGGGACCGGGGAGCTGTTTTTT.

This clone came up once. The chain carries TRBV2 and TRBJ2-1, with a tentative D call TRBD2 (6 bases). Germline V lookup: CDR1 SNHLY, CDR2 FYNNEI. This CDR3 is built from 16 residues. V lost 2 bases and J 4 bases, leaving 15 bases between the germline ends. The CDR3 loop reads CASSENSGRLYNEQFF. CDR3 sequence (DNA): TGTGCCAGCAGTGAAAACTCCGGGAGACTGTACAATGAGCAGTTCTTC.

The chain employs TRBV5-5 and TRBJ1-4; D uncertain. The V gene lost 1 base and the J gene lost 0 bases, with 10 bases spanning the gap. CDR3 length: 16 residues. Looked up from germline, CDR1 is SGHKS and CDR2 is YYEKEE (reference sequence). CDR3 nucleotides: TGTGCCAGCAGCTTGTTGTATCAGGCAACTAATGAAAAACTGTTTTTT. It is translated as CASSLLYQATNEKLFF.

This chain joins TRBV7-2 and TRBJ2-2; 9 nucleotides match TRBD1. This CDR3 spans 15 amino acids. Germline trimming cut 6 bases from V and 5 bases from J; bases unmatched to any gene: 7. From germline, CDR1 is SGHTA and CDR2 FQGNSA. The CDR3 DNA follows: TGTGCCAGCAGACCAACAGGGGGCGCGACCGGGGAGCTGTTTTTT. This sequence encodes CASRPTGGATGELFF.

The CDR3 DNA reads TGTGCCAGCAGCTTAGTTACGAAACAGGGCACCTACAATGAGCAGTTCTTC. Its translation is CASSLVTKQGTYNEQFF. This chain joins TRBV7-9 and TRBJ2-1; D possibly corresponds to TRBD1 (6 bases). The CDR3 runs to 17 residues. Germline CDR1 is SEHNR and CDR2 is FQNEAQ (reference sequence). The V gene lost 1 base and the J gene lost 2 bases, with 15 bases spanning the gap. The entire variable domain, with the rest obtained from reference TRBV7-9 and TRBJ2-1, is as follows: DTGVSQNPRHKITKRGQNVTFRCDPISEHNRLYWYRQTLGQGPEFLTYFQNEAQLEKSRLLSDRFSAERPKGSFSTLEIQRTEQGDSAMYLCASSLVTKQGTYNEQFFGPGTRLTVL.

The rearrangement uses TRBV7-9 and TRBJ1-4, with TRBD1 as a possible D gene (6 bases). V shed 8 bases and J shed 2 bases, with 15 bases lying between them. From germline, CDR1 is SEHNR and CDR2 FQNEAQ (reference sequence). The CDR3 runs 15 residues. Written as DNA, the CDR3 is TGTGCCAGCTCGGGGGCCGCTGTCACTAATGAAAAACTGTTTTTT. Translating it yields CASSGAAVTNEKLFF.

There are a few counts of this clone. The V call is TRBV9, the J call TRBJ1-1, with no clear D. Germline V gene lookup returns CDR1 SGDLS and CDR2 YYNGEE. The CDR3 extends over 14 amino acids. V gave up 3 bases and J gave up 1 base, with 10 bases separating them. The DNA of the CDR3 is TGTGCCAGCAGCGCCCAGACACAGAACACTGAAGCTTTCTTT. Amino acid sequence: CASSAQTQNTEAFF.

This chain uses TRBV15 with TRBJ1-1; 11 bases line up with TRBD1. V lost 5 bases, J lost 1 base, and 0 bases stayed unmatched. CDR3 length: 14 amino acids. Germline V lookup: CDR1 LNHNV, CDR2 YYDKDF (reference sequence). The CDR3 bases are TGTGCCACCAGCGGGACAGGGGGGAACACTGAAGCTTTCTTT. Its translation is CATSGTGGNTEAFF.

This rearrangement joins TRBV6-2 or TRBV6-3 to TRBJ2-1; D is ambiguous. The CDR3 is 16 amino acids. Germline CDR1 is MNHEY and CDR2 is SVGEGT. Between the trimmed V and J ends, which lost 2 bases and 2 bases, there was a span of 13 bases. The CDR3 is CASSYSLQWTYNEQFF. Written as DNA, the CDR3 is TGTGCCAGCAGTTACAGCCTCCAGTGGACCTACAATGAGCAGTTCTTC.

This chain connects TRBV5-6 to TRBJ1-2; unclear D gene. Trimming pared 0 bases from V and 8 bases from J, leaving 5 bases between. This CDR3 comprises 11 residues. Germline V CDR1 and CDR2: SGHDT, YYEEEE. In nucleotides, the CDR3 is TGTGCCAGCAGCTTGGACACAGGCTACACCTTC. Its protein product is CASSLDTGYTF.

This chain joins TRBV7-2 and TRBJ1-5, with 7 bases aligning to TRBD1. Germline V gene sequence: CDR1 SGHTA, CDR2 FQGNSA. With V trimmed by 5 bases and J by 4 bases, 5 bases remained unmatched. The CDR3 contains 14 residues. CDR3 in amino acids: CASSQGQLNQPQHF. In DNA, the CDR3 is TGTGCCAGCAGCCAGGGACAGTTAAATCAGCCCCAGCATTTT.

The chain has TRBV2 and TRBJ2-5, with D maybe TRBD2 (5 bases). Trimming removed 6 bases at V and 5 bases at J, with 19 bases between. Germline V lookup: CDR1 SNHLY, CDR2 FYNNEI. This CDR3 is built from 15 residues. CDR3 coding DNA: TGTGCCAGCAGGGGTTCGAGGTTGACGGGGGAGACCCAGTACTTC. The encoded protein is CASRGSRLTGETQYF.

The genes are TRBV9 and TRBJ2-7; 11 positions agree with TRBD2. Germline V gene data show CDR1 as SGDLS and CDR2 as YYNGEE. Trimming cost V 0 bases and J 1 base; bases outside gene matches: 12. This CDR3 has 19 residues. CDR3 amino acids: CASSVGLVTSGGNSYEQYF. The CDR3 nucleotides are TGTGCCAGCAGCGTAGGATTGGTCACTAGCGGGGGAAATTCCTACGAGCAGTACTTC. Variable domain in full (rest from reference TRBV9 and TRBJ2-7): DSGVTQTPKHLITATGQRVTLRCSPRSGDLSVYWYQQSLDQGLQFLIQYYNGEERAKGNILERFSAQQFPDLHSELNLSSLELGDSALYFCASSVGLVTSGGNSYEQYFGPGTRLTVT.

The rearrangement links TRBV6-2 or TRBV6-3 to TRBJ1-5; D perhaps matches TRBD1 (5 bases). CDR1 is MNHEY and CDR2 is SVGEGT in the germline V gene. V dropped 6 bases and J dropped 5 bases, with 17 bases sitting between them. CDR3 length equals 15 residues. Here the CDR3 DNA reads TGTGCCAGCAGCCCCCTGGGACGGATGGATCAGCCCCAGCATTTT. Translation gives CASSPLGRMDQPQHF.

This clone was seen once. This chain joins TRBV2 and TRBJ1-1; D is undetermined. The CDR3 sequence is 15 residues long. Trimming pared 7 bases from V and 0 bases from J, leaving 15 bases between. CDR1 and CDR2 (germline): SNHLY, FYNNEI. In DNA, the CDR3 is TGTGCCAGCAAAGGCAGAGACAACATGAACACTGAAGCTTTCTTT. Protein sequence: CASKGRDNMNTEAFF. Full variable domain (remainder filled in from reference TRBV2 and TRBJ1-1): EPEVTQTPSHQVTQMGQEVILRCVPISNHLYFYWYRQILGQKVEFLVSFYNNEISEKSEIFDDQFSVERPDGSNFTLKIRSTKLEDSAMYFCASKGRDNMNTEAFFGQGTRLTVV.

This clone was counted a single time. This chain joins TRBV5-6 and TRBJ2-3; D gene ambiguous. Germline V gene data show CDR1 as SGHDT and CDR2 as YYEEEE. V shed 2 bases and J shed 3 bases, with 10 bases lying between them. The CDR3 contains 14 residues. The CDR3 region is CASSLRVLTDTQYF. CDR3 DNA sequence: TGTGCCAGCAGCTTAAGGGTACTAACAGATACGCAGTATTTT.

The chain links TRBV3-1 (or the pseudogene TRBV3-2) to TRBJ1-3; D perhaps matches TRBD1 (5 bases). The V and J ends lost 0 bases and 2 bases respectively, with 8 bases between them. The CDR3 runs 15 residues. Per the germline V gene, CDR1 is LGHDT and CDR2 is YNNKEL (reference sequence). CDR3 coding DNA: TGTGCCAGCAGCCAAGATATGGGGGCTGGAAACACCATATATTTT. Protein: CASSQDMGAGNTIYF.

J is TRBJ2-2 and V is TRBV4-1; 10 nucleotides align to TRBD1. CDR1 and CDR2 from the germline V gene are MGHRA and YSYEKL. This CDR3 region has 17 residues. V lost 0 bases, J lost 5 bases, and 6 bases stayed unmatched. This CDR3 is CASSQEAGTGVTGELFF. CDR3 coding DNA: TGCGCCAGCAGCCAAGAAGCGGGGACAGGGGTAACCGGGGAGCTGTTTTTT.

This clone showed up just once. This chain connects TRBV3-1 (or the pseudogene TRBV3-2) to TRBJ2-2; a weak D match, TRBD2 (5 bases). The CDR3 sequence is 13 residues long. Trimming cost V 4 bases and J 4 bases, with 7 bases left between them. Germline V gene sequence: CDR1 LGHDT, CDR2 YNNKEL (reference sequence). The CDR3 nucleotides are TGTGCCAGCAGCCCGGGGTTCACCGGGGAGCTGTTTTTT. Its protein is CASSPGFTGELFF.

The CDR3 coding sequence is TGTGCCAGCAGTGACTCGATGCGACGGTTAAATTCACCCCTCCACTTT. Its translation: CASSDSMRRLNSPLHF. The chain joins TRBV25-1 to TRBJ1-6; D not resolved. This CDR3 is built from 16 residues. V was shortened by 3 bases and J by 7 bases, with 16 bases between the two germline ends. Germline CDR1 is MGHDK and CDR2 is SYGVNS.